This T cell receptor beta chain was sequenced in a study of blood T cells in healthy people across ages. The germline CDR1 and CDR2 sequences are SGHRS and YFSETQ. Trimming removed 4 bases at V and 7 bases at J, with 12 bases between. The CDR3 runs to 13 residues. Study observations and caveats: Getting older went along with TCR beta diversity per million T cells dropping roughly linearly. Correlation between TCR beta diversity and naive T cell percentage was strong. It was not known whether donors were CMV positive (a possible confounder of expanded clonotype changes).

This clonotype was detected many times. Its antigen remains unidentified. Sample donors were healthy Caucasian individuals that came from Russia, aged roughly 6 to 100. A second PCR, run for about 7 to 12 cycles, used a sample-barcoded 5' primer plus a J-beta primer mix. TCRdb independently ran MiXCR on the 5' RACE reads; one entry per CDR3 protein. The table lists hundreds of thousands of distinct CDR3 sequences, roughly 32% of them singletons, with 15% in the top ten. This TCR was sampled from a woman of 80 years or more in good health. The sample consisted of blood. The V call is TRBV5-1, the J call TRBJ2-4; D is possibly TRBD2 (5 bases). The CDR3 coding sequence is TGCGCCAGCAGCGAGGGTTCGATCAACATTCAGTACTTC. Translated: CASSEGSINIQYF.